Detailed here is one TCR beta chain. The antigen is undetermined. The sample comes from a study of T cell responses to AZD1222 COVID-19 vaccine. Broader study findings: Only a handful of AZD1222 recipients were seropositive at baseline. Spike-spanning, vaccine-associated CD4 TCRs were dominant at 160-218 and 743-854. There were mostly white British donors and more females than males, and clonal diversity was possibly underestimated. A rise in Spike-specific TCR breadth and depth followed two AZD1222 doses.

Measured with immunoSEQ multiplex PCR; TCRdb has only the in-frame clones, and not every one. This table has tens of thousands of clones, less than 95% appearing once. This sample comprised peripheral blood, obtained 28 days after the second AZD1222 dose. The sequence came from an adult who received the AZD1222 COVID-19 vaccine.

In nucleotides, the CDR3 is TGTGCCATCAGTGGGGGGGTATCAACTAATGAAAAACTGTTTTTT. Its protein is CAISGGVSTNEKLFF. The chain uses TRBV10-3 and TRBJ1-4; a possible D gene is TRBD1 (5 bases). The CDR3 is 15 amino acids. V was clipped by 4 bases and J by 0 bases, with 9 bases between them. Germline loops: CDR1 ENHRY, CDR2 SYGVKD.